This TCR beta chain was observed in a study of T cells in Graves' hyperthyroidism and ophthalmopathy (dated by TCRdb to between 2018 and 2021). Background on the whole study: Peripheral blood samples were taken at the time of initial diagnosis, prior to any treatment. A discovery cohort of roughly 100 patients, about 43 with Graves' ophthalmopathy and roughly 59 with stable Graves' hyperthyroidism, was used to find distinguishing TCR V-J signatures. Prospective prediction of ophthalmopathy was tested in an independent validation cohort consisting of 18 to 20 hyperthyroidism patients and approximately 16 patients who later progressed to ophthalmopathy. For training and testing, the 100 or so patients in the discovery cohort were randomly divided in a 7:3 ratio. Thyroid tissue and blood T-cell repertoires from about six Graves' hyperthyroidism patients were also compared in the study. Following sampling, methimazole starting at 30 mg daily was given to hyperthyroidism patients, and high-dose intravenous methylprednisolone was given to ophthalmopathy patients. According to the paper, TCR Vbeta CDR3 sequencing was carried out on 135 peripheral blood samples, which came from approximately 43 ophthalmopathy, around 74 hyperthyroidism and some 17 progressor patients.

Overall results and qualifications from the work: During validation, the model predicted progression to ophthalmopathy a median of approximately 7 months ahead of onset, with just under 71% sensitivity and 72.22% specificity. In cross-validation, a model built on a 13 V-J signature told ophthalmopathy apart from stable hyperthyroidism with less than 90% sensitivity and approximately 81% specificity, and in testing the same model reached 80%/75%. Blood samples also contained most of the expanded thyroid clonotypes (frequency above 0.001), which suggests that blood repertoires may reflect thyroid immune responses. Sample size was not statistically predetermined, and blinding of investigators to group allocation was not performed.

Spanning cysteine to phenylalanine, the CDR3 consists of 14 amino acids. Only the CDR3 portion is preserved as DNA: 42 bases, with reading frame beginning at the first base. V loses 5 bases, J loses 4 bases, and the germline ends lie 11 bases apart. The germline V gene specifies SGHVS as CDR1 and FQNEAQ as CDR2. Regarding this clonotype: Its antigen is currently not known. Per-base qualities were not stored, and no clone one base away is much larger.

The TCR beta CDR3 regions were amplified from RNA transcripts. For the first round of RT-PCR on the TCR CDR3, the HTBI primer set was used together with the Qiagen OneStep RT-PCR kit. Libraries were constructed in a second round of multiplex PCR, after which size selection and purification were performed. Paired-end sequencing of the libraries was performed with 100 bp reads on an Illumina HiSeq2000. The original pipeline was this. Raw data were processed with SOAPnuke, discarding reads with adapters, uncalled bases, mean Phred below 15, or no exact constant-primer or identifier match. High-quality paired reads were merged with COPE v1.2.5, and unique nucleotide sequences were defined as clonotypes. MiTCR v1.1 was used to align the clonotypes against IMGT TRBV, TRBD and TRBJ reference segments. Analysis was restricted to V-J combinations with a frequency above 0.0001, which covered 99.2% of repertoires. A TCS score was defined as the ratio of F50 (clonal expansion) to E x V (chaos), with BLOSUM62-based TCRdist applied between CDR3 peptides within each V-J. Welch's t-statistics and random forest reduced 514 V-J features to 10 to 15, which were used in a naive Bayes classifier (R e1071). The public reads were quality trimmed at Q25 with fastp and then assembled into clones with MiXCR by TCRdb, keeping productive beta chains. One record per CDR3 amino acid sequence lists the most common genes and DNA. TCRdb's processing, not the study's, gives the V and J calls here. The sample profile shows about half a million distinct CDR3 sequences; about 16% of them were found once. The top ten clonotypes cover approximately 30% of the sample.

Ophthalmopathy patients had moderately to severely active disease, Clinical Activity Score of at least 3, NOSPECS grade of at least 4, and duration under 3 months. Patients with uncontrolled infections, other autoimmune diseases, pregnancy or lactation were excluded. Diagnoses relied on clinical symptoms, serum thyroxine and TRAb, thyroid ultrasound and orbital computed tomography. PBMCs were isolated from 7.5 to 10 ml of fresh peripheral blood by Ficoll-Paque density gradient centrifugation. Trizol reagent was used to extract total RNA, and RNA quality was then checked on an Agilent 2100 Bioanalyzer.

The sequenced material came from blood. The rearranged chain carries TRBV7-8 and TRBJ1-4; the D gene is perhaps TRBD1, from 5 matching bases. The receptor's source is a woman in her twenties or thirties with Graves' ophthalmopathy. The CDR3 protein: CASSPRQFNEKLFF. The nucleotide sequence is TGTGCCAGCAGCCCCCGACAGTTTAATGAAAAACTGTTTTTT.